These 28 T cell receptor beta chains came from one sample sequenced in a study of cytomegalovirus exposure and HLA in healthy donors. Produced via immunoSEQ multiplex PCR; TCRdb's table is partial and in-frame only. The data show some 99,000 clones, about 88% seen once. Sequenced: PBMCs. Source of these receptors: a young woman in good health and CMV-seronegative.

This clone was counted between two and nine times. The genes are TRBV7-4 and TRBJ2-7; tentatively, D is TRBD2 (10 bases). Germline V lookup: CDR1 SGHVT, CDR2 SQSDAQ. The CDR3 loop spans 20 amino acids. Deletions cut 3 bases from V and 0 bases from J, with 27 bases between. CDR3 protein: CASSFPPGTGTSAISYEQYF. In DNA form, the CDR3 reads TGTGCCAGCAGCTTCCCCCCCGGGACAGGGACTAGCGCGATCTCCTACGAGCAGTACTTC.

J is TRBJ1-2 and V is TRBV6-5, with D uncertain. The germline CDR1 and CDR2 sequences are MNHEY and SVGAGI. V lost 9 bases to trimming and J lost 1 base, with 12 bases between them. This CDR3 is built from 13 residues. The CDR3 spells CASSPSDNYGYTF. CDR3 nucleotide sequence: TGTGCCAGTTCCCCTTCAGATAACTATGGCTACACCTTC.

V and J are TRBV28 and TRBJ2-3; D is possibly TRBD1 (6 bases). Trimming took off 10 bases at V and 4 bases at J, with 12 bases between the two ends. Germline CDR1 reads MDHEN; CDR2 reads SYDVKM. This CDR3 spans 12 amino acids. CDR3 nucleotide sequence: TGTGCCACTCAAGGGGGAGCAGATACGCAGTATTTT. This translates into CATQGGADTQYF.

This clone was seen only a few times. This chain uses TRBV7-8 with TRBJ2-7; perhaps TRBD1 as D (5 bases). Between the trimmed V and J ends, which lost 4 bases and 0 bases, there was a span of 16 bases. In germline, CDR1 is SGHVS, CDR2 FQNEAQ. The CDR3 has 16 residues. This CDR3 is CASSSRTRILSYEQYF. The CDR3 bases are TGTGCCAGCAGCTCCCGGACACGGATCCTCTCCTACGAGCAGTACTTC. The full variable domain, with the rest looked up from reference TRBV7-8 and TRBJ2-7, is GAGVSQSPRYKVAKRGQDVALRCDPISGHVSLFWYQQALGQGPEFLTYFQNEAQLDKSGLPSDRFFAERPEGSVSTLKIQRTQQEDSAVYLCASSSRTRILSYEQYFGPGTRLTVT.

The CDR3 DNA reads TGTGCCTGGGACAGGACGAATGAAAAACTGTTTTTT. Amino acid sequence: CAWDRTNEKLFF. This chain joins TRBV30 and TRBJ1-4, with D possibly being TRBD1 (6 bases). The germline gives CDR1 GTSNPN, CDR2 SVGIG (reference sequence). This CDR3 spans 12 amino acids. The ends were cut back, 5 bases at V and 5 bases at J, with 9 bases in the middle.

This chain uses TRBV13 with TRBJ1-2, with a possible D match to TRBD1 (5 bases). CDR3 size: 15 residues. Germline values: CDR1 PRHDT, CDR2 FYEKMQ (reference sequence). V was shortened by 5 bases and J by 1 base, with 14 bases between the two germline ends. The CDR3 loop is CASSRIRGGNYGYTF. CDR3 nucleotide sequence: TGTGCCAGCAGCCGTATAAGGGGAGGTAACTATGGCTACACCTTC.

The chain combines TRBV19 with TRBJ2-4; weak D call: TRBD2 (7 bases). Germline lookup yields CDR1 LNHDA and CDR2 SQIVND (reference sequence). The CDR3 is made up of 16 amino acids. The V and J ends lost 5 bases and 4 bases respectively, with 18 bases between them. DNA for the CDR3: TGTGCCAGTAGTGGGGGCGGGGGCCGAAGGAAAAACATTCAGTACTTC. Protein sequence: CASSGGGGRRKNIQYF.

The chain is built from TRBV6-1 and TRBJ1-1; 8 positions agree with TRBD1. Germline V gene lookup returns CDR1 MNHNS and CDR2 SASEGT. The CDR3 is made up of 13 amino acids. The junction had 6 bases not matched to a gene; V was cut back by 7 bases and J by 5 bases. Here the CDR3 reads CASTRTGLTEAFF. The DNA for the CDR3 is TGTGCCAGCACCAGGACAGGGTTAACTGAAGCTTTCTTT.

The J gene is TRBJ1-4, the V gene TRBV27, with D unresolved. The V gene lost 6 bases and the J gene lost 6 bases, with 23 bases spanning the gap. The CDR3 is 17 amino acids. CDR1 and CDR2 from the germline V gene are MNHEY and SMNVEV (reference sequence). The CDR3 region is CASRRTAGLGNDEKLFF. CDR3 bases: TGTGCCAGCAGACGAACGGCGGGGTTAGGGAACGATGAAAAACTGTTTTTT.

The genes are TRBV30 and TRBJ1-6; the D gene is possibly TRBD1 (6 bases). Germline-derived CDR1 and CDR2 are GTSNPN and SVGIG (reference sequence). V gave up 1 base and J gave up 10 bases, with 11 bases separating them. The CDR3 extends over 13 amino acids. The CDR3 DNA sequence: TGTGCCTGGAGTGCAAACAGGGTCTCACCCCTCCACTTT. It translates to CAWSANRVSPLHF. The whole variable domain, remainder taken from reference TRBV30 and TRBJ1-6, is SQTIHQWPATLVQPVGSPLSLECTVEGTSNPNLYWYRQAAGRGLQLLFYSVGIGQISSEVPQNLSASRPQDRQFILSSKKLLLSDSGFYLCAWSANRVSPLHFGNGTRLTVT.

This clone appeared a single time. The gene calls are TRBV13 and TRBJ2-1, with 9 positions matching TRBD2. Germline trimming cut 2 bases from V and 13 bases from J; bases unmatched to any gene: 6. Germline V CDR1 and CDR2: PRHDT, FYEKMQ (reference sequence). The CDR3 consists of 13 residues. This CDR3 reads CASSLLELAGQFF. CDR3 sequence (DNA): TGTGCCAGCAGCTTATTGGAACTAGCGGGTCAGTTCTTC.

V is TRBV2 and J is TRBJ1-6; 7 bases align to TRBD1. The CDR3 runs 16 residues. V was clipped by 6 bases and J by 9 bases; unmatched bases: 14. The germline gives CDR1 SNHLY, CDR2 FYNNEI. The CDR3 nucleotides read TGTGCCAGCAGCTTACGACAGGGCACAGCCGGTTCACCCCTCCACTTT. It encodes CASSLRQGTAGSPLHF.

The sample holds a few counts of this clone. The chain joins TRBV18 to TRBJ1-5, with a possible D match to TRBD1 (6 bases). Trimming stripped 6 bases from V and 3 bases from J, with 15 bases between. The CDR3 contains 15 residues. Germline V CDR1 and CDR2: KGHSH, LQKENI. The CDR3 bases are TGTGCCAGCTCGCACTTGGACAGTCCCAATCAGCCCCAGCATTTT. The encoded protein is CASSHLDSPNQPQHF.

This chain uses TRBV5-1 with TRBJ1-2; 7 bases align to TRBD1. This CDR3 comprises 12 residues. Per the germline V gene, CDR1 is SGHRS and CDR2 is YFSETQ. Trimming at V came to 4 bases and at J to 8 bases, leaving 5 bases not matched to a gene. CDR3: CASSLGQEGYTF. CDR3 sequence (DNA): TGCGCCAGCAGCCTAGGACAGGAGGGCTACACCTTC.

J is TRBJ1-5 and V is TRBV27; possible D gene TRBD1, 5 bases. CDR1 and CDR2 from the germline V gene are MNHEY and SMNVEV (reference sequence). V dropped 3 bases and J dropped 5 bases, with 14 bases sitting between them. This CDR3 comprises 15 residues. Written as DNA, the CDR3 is TGTGCCAGCAGTTTCCCCAGGGATCCATATCAGCCCCAGCATTTT. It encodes CASSFPRDPYQPQHF.

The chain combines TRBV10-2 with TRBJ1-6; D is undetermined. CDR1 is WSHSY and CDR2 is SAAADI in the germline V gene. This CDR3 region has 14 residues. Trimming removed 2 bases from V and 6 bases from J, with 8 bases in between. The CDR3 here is CASSETAVNSPLHF. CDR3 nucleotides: TGCGCCAGCAGTGAGACGGCGGTTAATTCACCCCTCCACTTT.

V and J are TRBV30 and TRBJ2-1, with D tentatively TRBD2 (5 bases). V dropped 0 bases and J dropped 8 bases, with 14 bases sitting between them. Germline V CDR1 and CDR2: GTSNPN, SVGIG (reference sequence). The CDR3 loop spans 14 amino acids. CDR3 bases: TGTGCCTGGAGTGTAAACGGGAATTCGGATGAGCAGTTCTTC. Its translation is CAWSVNGNSDEQFF.

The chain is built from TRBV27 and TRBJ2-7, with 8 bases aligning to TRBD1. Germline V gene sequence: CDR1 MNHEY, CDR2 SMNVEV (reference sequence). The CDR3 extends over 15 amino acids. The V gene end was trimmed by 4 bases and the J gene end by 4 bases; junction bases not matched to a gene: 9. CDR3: CASSSPNRGTYEQYF. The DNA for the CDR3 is TGTGCCAGCAGTTCGCCCAACAGGGGGACATACGAGCAGTACTTC.

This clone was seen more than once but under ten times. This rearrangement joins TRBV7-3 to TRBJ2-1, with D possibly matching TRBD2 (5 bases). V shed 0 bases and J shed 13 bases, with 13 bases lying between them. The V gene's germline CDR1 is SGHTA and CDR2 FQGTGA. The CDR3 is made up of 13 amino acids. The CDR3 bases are TGTGCCAGCAGCTTAACGTTAGGTGGGAGACAGTTCTTC. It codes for CASSLTLGGRQFF.

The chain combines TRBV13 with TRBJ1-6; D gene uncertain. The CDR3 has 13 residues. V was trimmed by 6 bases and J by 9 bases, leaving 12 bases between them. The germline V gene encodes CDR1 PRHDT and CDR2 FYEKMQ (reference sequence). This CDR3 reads CASRVYVGSPLHF. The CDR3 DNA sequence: TGTGCCAGCAGGGTCTATGTCGGTTCACCCCTCCACTTT. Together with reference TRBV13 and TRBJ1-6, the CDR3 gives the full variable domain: AAGVIQSPRHLIKEKRETATLKCYPIPRHDTVYWYQQGPGQDPQFLISFYEKMQSDKGSIPDRFSAQQFSDYHSELNMSSLELGDSALYFCASRVYVGSPLHFGNGTRLTVT.

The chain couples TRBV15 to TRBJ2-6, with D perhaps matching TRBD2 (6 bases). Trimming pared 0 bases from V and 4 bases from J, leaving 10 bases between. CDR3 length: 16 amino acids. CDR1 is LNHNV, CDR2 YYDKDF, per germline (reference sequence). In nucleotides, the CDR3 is TGTGCCACCAGCAGAGATGGGGGGAGGGGGGCCAACGTCCTGACTTTC. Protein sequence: CATSRDGGRGANVLTF.

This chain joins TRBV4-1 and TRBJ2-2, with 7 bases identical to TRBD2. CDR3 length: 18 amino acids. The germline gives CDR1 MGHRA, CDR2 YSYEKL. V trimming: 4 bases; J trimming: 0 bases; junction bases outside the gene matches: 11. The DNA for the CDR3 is TGCGCCAGCAGCCGAACTCCTTTAGCGGGTTCGAACACCGGGGAGCTGTTTTTT. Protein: CASSRTPLAGSNTGELFF.

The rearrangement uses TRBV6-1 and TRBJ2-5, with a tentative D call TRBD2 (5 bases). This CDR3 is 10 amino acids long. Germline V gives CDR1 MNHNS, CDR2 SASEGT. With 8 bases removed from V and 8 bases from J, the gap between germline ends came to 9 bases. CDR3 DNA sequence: TGTGCCAGCGCCGGGATAACCCAGTACTTC. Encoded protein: CASAGITQYF.

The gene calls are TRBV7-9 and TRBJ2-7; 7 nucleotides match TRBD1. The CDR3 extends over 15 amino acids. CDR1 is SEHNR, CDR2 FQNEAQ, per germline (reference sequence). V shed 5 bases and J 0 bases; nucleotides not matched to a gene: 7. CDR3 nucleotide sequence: TGTGCCAGCAGCCCGCAAGGGACAGCCTCCTACGAGCAGTACTTC. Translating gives CASSPQGTASYEQYF.

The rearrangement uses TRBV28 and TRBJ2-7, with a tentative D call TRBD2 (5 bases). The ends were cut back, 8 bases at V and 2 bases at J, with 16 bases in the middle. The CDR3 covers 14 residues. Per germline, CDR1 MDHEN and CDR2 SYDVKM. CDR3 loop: CASLQFKRPYEQYF. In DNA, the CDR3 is TGTGCCAGCCTTCAGTTCAAGCGGCCCTACGAGCAGTACTTC.

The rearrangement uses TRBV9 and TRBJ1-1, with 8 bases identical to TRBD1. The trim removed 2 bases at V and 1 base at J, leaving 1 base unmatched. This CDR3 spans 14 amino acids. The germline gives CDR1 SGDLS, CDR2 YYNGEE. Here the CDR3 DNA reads TGTGCCAGCAGCGTGCAGGGGGCGAACACTGAAGCTTTCTTT. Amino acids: CASSVQGANTEAFF.

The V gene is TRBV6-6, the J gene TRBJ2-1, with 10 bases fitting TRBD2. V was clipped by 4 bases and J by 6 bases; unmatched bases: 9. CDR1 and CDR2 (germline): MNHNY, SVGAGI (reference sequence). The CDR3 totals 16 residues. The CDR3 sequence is CASSSRGSGGPNEQFF. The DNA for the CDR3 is TGTGCCAGCAGTTCCCGGGGTAGCGGGGGGCCCAATGAGCAGTTCTTC.

The chain's CDR3 is CASSPPGTDTQYF. The CDR3, as DNA: TGTGCCAGCAGCCCCCCGGGCACAGATACGCAGTATTTT. The chain links TRBV7-9 to TRBJ2-3; D unresolved. The CDR3 has 13 amino acids. Trimming removed 5 bases from V and 1 base from J, with 7 bases in between. Germline assignment: CDR1 SEHNR and CDR2 FQNEAQ (reference sequence).